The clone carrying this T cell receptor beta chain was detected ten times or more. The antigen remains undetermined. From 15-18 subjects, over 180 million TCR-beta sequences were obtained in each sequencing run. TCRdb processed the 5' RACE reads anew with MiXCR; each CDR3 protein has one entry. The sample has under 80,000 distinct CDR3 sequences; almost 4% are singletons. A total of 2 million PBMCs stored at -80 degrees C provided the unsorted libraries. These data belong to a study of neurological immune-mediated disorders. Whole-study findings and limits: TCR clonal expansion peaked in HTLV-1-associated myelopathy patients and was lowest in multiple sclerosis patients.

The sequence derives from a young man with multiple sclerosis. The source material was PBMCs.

The CDR3 region is CASSFGQNRGETQYF. CDR3 bases: TGTGCCAGCAGCTTTGGACAAAACAGGGGGGAGACCCAGTACTTC. The chain employs TRBV11-2 and TRBJ2-5; 8 bases match TRBD1. V shed 3 bases and J 5 bases; nucleotides not matched to a gene: 8. The CDR3 consists of 15 residues. Looked up from germline, CDR1 is SGHAT and CDR2 is FQNNGV.